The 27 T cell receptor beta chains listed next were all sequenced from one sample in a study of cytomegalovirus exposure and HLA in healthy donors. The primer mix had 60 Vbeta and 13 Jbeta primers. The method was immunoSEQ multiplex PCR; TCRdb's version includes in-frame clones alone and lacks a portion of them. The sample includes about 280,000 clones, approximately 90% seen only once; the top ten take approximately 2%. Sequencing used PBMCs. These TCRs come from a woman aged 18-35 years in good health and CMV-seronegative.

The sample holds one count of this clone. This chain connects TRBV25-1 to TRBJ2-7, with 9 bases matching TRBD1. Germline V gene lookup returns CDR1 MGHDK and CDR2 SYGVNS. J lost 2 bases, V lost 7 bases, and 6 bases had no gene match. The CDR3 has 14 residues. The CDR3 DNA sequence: TGTGCCAGCACTCCGGGACAGGGTACCTACGAGCAGTACTTC. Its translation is CASTPGQGTYEQYF.

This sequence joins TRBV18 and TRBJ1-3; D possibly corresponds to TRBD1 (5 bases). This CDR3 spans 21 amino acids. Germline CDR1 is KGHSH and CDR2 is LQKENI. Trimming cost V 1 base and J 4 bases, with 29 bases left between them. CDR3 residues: CASSPRAMYTGPDDIGNTIYF. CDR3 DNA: TGTGCCAGCTCACCACGAGCGATGTATACAGGCCCAGACGATATCGGAAACACCATATATTTT.

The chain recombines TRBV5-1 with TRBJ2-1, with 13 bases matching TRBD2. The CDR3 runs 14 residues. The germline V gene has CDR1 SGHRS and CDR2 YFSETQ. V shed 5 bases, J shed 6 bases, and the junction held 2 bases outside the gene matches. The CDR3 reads CASRTSGGLNEQFF. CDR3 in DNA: TGCGCCAGCAGGACTAGCGGGGGGCTCAATGAGCAGTTCTTC. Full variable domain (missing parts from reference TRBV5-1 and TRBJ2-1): KAGVTQTPRYLIKTRGQQVTLSCSPISGHRSVSWYQQTPGQGLQFLFEYFSETQRNKGNFPGRFSGRQFSNSRSEMNVSTLELGDSALYLCASRTSGGLNEQFFGPGTRLTVL.

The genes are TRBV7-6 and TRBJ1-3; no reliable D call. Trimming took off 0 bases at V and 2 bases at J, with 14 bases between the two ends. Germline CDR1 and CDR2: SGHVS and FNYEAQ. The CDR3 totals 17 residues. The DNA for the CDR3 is TGTGCCAGCAGCTTAGCAGGTGGGGAGCTCCCTGGAAACACCATATATTTT. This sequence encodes CASSLAGGELPGNTIYF.

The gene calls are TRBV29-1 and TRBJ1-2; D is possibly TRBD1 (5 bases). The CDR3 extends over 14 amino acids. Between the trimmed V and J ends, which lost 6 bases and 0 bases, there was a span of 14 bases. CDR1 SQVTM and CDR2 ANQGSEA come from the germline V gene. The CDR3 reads CSVQTGASNYGYTF. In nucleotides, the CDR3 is TGCAGCGTCCAAACAGGAGCTTCTAACTATGGCTACACCTTC.

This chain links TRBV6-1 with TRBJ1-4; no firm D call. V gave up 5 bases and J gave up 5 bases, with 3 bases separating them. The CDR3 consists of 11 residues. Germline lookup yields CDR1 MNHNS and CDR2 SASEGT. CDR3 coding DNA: TGTGCCAGCAGTACAAATGAAAAACTGTTTTTT. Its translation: CASSTNEKLFF.

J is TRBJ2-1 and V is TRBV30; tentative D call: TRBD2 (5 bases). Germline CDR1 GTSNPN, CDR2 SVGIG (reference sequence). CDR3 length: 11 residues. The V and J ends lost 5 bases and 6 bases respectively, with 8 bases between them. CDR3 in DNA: TGTGCCTGGGCTAGCAGCAATGAGCAGTTCTTC. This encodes CAWASSNEQFF.

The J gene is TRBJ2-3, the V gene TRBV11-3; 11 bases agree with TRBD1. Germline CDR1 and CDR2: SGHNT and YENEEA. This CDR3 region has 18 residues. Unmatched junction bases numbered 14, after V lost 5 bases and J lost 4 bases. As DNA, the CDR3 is TGTGCCAGCAGCACATCCAGCCCGGACAGGGGGCGCGCAGATACGCAGTATTTT. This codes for CASSTSSPDRGRADTQYF.

The DNA of the CDR3 is TGCGCCAGCAGCCCGGACAGGGTCAGTGAAAAACTGTTTTTT. As protein: CASSPDRVSEKLFF. This chain connects TRBV5-1 to TRBJ1-4; 8 bases are a match to TRBD1. The CDR3 sequence is 14 residues long. CDR1 and CDR2 from the germline V gene are SGHRS and YFSETQ. The J segment lost 7 bases and the V segment lost 4 bases, leaving 6 bases of the junction unmatched.

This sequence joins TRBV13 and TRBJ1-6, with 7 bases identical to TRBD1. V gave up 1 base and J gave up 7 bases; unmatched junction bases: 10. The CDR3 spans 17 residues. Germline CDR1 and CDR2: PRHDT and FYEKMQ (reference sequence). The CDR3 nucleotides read TGTGCCAGCAGCTTAGCCCGACAAGGGGGCCGGAATTCACCCCTCCACTTT. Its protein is CASSLARQGGRNSPLHF.

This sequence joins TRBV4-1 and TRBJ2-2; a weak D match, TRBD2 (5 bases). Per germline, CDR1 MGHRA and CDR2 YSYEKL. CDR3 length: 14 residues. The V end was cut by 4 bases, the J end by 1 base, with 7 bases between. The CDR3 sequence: CASSRGLNTGELFF. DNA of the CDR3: TGCGCCAGCAGCCGAGGGCTGAACACCGGGGAGCTGTTTTTT.

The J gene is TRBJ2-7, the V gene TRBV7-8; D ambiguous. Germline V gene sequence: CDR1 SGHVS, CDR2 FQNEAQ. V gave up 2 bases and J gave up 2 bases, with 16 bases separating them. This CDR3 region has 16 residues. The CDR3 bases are TGTGCCAGCAGCTTATTCGGTCAGGATTTCCCCTACGAGCAGTACTTC. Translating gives CASSLFGQDFPYEQYF.

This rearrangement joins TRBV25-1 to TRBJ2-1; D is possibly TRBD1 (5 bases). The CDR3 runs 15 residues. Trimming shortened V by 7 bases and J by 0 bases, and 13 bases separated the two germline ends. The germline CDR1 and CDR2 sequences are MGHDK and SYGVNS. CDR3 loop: CASTPGHDSYNEQFF. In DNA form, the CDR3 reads TGTGCCAGCACCCCCGGACACGACTCCTACAATGAGCAGTTCTTC.

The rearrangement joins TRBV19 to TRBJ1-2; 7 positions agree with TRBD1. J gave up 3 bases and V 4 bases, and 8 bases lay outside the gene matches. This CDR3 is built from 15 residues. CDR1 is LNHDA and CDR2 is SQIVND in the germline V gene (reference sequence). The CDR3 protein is CASSTPDRSHYGYTF. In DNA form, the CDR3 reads TGTGCCAGTAGTACTCCGGACAGGTCGCACTATGGCTACACCTTC.

The CDR3 DNA reads as TGTGCCACCAGCAGAGATGGCCCCGGGACAGGGGGCAACACCATATATTTT. Translated, it gives CATSRDGPGTGGNTIYF. V is TRBV15 and J is TRBJ1-3, with 12 bases aligning to TRBD1. The CDR3 has 17 amino acids. CDR1 LNHNV and CDR2 YYDKDF come from the germline V gene (reference sequence). The ends lost 0 bases at V and 7 bases at J; junction bases unmatched: 7.

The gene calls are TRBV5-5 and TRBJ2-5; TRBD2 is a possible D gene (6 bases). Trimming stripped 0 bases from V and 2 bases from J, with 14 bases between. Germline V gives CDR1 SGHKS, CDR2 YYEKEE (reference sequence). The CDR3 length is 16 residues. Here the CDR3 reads CASSLDPAGLQETQYF. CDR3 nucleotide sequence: TGTGCCAGCAGCTTGGACCCCGCGGGGCTACAAGAGACCCAGTACTTC.

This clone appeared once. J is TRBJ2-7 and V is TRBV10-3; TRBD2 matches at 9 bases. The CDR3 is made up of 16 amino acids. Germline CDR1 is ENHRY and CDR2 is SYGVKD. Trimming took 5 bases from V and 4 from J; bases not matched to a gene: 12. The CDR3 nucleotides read TGTGCCATCAGTAGGTGGGCTAGCGGGGACATGTACGAGCAGTACTTC. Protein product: CAISRWASGDMYEQYF.

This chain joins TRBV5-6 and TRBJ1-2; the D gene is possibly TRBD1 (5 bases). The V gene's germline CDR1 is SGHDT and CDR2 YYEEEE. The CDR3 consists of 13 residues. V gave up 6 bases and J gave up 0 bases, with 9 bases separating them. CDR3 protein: CASTPGTNYGYTF. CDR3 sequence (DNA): TGTGCCAGCACCCCAGGGACTAACTATGGCTACACCTTC. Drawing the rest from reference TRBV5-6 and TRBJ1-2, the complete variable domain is DAGVTQSPTHLIKTRGQQVTLRCSPKSGHDTVSWYQQALGQGPQFIFQYYEEEERQRGNFPDRFSGHQFPNYSSELNVNALLLGDSALYLCASTPGTNYGYTFGSGTRLTVV.

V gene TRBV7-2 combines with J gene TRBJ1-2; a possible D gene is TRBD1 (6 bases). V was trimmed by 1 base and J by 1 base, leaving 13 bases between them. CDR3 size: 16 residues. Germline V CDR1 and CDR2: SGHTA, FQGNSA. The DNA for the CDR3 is TGTGCCAGCAGCTTAGGGGACCGACAGGTTAACTATGGCTACACCTTC. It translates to CASSLGDRQVNYGYTF.

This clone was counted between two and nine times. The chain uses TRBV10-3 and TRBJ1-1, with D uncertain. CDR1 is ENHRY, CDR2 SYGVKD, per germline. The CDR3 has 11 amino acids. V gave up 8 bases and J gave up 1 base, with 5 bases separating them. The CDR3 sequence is CAIQENTEAFF. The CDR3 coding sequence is TGTGCCATCCAGGAGAACACTGAAGCTTTCTTT.

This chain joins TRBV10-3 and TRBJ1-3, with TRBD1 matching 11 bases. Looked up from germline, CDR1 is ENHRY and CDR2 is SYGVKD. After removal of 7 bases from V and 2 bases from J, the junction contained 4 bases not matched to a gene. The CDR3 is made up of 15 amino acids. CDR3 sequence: CAINPGQGAGNTIYF. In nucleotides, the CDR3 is TGTGCCATCAATCCGGGACAGGGGGCTGGAAACACCATATATTTT.

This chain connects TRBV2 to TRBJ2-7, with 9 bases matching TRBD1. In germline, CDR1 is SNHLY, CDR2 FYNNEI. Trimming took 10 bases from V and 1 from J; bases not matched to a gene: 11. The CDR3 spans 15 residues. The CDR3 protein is CATGGTGGSSYEQYF. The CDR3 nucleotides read TGTGCCACAGGCGGTACAGGGGGCTCGTCCTACGAGCAGTACTTC.

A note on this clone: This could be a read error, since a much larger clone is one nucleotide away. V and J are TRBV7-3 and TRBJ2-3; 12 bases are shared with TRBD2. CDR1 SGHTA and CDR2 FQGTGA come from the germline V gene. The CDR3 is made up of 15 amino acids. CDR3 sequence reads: CSSSLAGGSTDTQYF. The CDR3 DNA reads TGTTCCAGCAGCCTAGCGGGGGGGAGCACAGATACGCAGTATTTT.

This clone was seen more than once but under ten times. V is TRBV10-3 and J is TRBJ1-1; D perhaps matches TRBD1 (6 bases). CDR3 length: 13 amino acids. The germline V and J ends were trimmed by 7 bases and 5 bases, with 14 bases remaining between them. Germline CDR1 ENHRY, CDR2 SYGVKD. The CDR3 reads CAIKSQGSTEAFF. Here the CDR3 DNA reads TGTGCCATCAAGTCACAGGGAAGTACTGAAGCTTTCTTT.

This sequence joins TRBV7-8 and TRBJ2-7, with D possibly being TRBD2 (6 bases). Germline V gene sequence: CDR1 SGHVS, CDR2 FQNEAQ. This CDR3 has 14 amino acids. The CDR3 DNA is TGTGCCAGCAGCTTAAGGCTTGGCGGGACTCCCCCGACAGTC. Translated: CASSLRLGGTPPTV.

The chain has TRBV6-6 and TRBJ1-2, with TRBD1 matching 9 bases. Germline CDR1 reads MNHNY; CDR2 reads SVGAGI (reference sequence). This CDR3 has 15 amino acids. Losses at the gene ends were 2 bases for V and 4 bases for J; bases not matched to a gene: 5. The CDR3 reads CASSYRDRAGYGYTF. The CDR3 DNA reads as TGTGCCAGCAGTTACCGGGACAGGGCAGGCTATGGCTACACCTTC.

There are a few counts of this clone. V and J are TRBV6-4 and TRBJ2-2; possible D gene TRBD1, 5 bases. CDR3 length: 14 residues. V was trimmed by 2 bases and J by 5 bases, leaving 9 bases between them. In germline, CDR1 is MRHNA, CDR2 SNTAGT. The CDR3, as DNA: TGTGCCAGCAGTGACAGGACATTTACCGGGGAGCTGTTTTTT. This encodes CASSDRTFTGELFF.